The source of this TCR beta chain is a study of OX40 agonist ivuxolimab in advanced cancers. The study, taken as a whole, reports: The mean number of expanded clones was higher in CD8+ T cells than in CD4+.

In regard to this clone: Its antigen remains unidentified.

Only in-frame clones appear in the TCRdb table, and some are missing; sequencing was by immunoSEQ multiplex PCR. Of approximately 90,000 clones in the sample, about 90% are singletons; the top ten hold approximately 8.4%. The CDR3 length is 13 residues. Germline V gives CDR1 SQVTM, CDR2 ANQGSEA. Trimming shortened V by 4 bases and J by 3 bases, and 13 bases separated the two germline ends. Sample: CD4+ or CD8+ T cells sorted from blood, taken in a trial of the OX40 agonist ivuxolimab. The rearrangement links TRBV29-1 to TRBJ2-7, with no clear D. The TCR was taken from an adult with an advanced solid tumor such as melanoma, head and neck, liver or kidney cancer. The CDR3 region has the DNA TGCAGCGTTGTATCTTTTGTCGGCTACGAGCAGTACTTC. Protein product: CSVVSFVGYEQYF.